The clone carrying this T cell receptor (beta chain) was picked up one time. Germline and junction disagree at one end, which may indicate a read error. RNA transcripts were the template for amplifying TCR beta CDR3 regions. The HTBI primer set served for first-round RT-PCR of the TCR CDR3. TCRdb used MiXCR to reprocess the multiplex PCR reads, holding one entry per CDR3 protein. The profile covers fewer than 25,000 distinct CDR3 sequences, with approximately 49% appearing a single time and 25% taken by the ten largest. The source of the sample is a study of T cells in Graves' hyperthyroidism and ophthalmopathy. Patients with uncontrolled infections, other autoimmune diseases, pregnancy or lactation were excluded. The study collected blood at first hyperthyroidism diagnosis, before any ophthalmopathy symptoms arose. The TCR was taken from a woman between 40 and 55 years old with Graves' hyperthyroidism that later progressed to Graves' ophthalmopathy. Sample: blood.

The CDR3 reads CASSGVGSPTQPQHF. DNA of the CDR3: TGCGCCAGCAGTGGGGTAGGCAGCCCGACTCAGCCCCAGCATTTT. V and J are TRBV28 and TRBJ1-5; no definite D call. The CDR3 loop spans 15 amino acids. The germline CDR1 and CDR2 sequences are MDHEN and SYDVKM.